The present T cell receptor beta chain was sequenced within a study of CD8+CD57+ T cells in acquired aplastic anemia. Turning to the study itself: When averaged, DNA from sorted CD4+ and CD8+ cells came to approximately 3 ug.

Selection for sequencing was limited to patients who had shown CD8+CD57+ cell expansion by flow cytometry. The CDR3 runs to 15 residues. V was clipped by 2 bases and J by 4 bases, with 12 bases between them. Germline V gene data show CDR1 as DFQATT and CDR2 as SNEGSKA (reference sequence). TCR beta VDJ and CDR3 profiles were obtained from a genomic DNA template. TCRdb re-analysed the reads in MiXCR, keeping a single row per CDR3 protein. The table records around 430,000 distinct CDR3 sequences, around a third of them present only once. The sequence derives from a human donor with aplastic anemia. The chain recombines TRBV20-1 with TRBJ1-6; weak D call: TRBD1 (5 bases). The material sequenced was sorted CD4+, CD8+, or CD8+CD57+ T cells (not recorded which) from PBMCs. The CDR3 DNA reads TGCAGTGCTAGACTCTCCGGGGGTTATAATTCACCCCTCCACTTT. Translated: CSARLSGGYNSPLHF.